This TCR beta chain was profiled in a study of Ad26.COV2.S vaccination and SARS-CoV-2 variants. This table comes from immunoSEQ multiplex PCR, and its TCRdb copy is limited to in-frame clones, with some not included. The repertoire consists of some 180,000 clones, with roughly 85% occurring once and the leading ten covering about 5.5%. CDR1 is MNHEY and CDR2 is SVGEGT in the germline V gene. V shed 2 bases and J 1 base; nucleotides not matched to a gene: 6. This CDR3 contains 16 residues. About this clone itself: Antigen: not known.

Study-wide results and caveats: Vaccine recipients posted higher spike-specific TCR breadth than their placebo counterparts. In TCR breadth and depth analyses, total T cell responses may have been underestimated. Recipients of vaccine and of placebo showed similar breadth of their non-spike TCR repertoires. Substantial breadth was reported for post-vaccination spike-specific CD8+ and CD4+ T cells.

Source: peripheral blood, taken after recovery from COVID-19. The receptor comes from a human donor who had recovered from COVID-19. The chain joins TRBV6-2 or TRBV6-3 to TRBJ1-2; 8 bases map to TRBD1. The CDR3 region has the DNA TGTGCCAGCAGTTACGCTTCCACAGGGGGTAACTATGGCTACACCTTC. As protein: CASSYASTGGNYGYTF.